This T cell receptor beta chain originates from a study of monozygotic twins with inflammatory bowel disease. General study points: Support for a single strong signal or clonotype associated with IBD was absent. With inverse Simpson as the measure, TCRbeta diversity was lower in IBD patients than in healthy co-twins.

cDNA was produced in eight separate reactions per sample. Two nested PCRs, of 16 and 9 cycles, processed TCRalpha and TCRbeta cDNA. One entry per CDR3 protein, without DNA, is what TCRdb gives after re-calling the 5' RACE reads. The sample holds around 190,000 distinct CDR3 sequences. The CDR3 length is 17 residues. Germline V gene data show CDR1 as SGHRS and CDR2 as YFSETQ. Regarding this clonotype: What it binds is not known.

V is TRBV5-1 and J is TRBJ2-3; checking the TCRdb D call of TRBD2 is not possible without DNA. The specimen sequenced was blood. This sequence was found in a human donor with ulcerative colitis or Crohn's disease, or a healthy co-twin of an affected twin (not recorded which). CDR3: CASSLGIAGGRSDTQYF. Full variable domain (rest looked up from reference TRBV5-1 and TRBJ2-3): KAGVTQTPRYLIKTRGQQVTLSCSPISGHRSVSWYQQTPGQGLQFLFEYFSETQRNKGNFPGRFSGRQFSNSRSEMNVSTLELGDSALYLCASSLGIAGGRSDTQYFGPGTRLTVL.